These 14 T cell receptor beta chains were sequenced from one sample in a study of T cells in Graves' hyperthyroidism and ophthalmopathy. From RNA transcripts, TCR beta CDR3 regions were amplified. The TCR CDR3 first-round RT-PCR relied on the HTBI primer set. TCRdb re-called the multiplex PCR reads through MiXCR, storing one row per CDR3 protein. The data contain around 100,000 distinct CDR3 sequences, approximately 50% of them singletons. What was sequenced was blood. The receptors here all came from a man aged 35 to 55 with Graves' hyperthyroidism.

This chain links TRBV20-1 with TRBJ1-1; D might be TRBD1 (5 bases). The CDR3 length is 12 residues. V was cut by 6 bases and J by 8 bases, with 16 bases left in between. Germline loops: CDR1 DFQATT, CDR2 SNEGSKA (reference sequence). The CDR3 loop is CSAQGGAAEAFF. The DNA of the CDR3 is TGCAGTGCCCAGGGAGGGGCTGCCGAAGCTTTCTTT.

The CDR3 nucleotides read TGCAGTTCGTCGAAGGCAAGGGATTTAGGGGAAAAACTGTTTTTT. Amino acids: CSSSKARDLGEKLFF. The chain is built from TRBV29-1 and TRBJ1-4; D unresolved. This CDR3 is 15 amino acids long. CDR1 is SQVTM, CDR2 ANQGSEA, per germline. Combining the CDR3 with reference TRBV29-1 and TRBJ1-4 gives the whole variable domain SAVISQKPSRDICQRGTSLTIQCQVDSQVTMMFWYRQQPGQSLTLIATANQGSEATYESGFVIDKFPISRPNLTFSTLTVSNMSPEDSSIYLCSSSKARDLGEKLFFGSGTQLSVL.

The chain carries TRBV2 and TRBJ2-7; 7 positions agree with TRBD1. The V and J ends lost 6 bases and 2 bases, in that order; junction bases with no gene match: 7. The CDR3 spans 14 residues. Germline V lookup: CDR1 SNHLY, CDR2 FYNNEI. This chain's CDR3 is CASRGTALTYEQYF. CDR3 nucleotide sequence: TGTGCCAGCAGGGGGACAGCCCTCACCTACGAGCAGTACTTC.

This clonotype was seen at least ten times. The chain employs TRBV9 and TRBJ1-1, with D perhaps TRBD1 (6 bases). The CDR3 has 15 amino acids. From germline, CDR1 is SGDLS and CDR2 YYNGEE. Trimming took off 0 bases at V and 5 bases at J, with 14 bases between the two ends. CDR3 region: CASSVVGGLGTEAFF. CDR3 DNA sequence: TGTGCCAGCAGCGTAGTTGGGGGGCTTGGGACTGAAGCTTTCTTT.

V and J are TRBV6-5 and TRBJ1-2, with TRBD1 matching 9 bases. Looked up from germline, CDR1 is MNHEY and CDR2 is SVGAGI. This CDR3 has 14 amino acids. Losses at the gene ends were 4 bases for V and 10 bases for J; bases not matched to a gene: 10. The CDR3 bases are TGTGCCAGCAGTTGGACAGGGGTGGGGGTCCTCTACACCTTC. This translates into CASSWTGVGVLYTF.

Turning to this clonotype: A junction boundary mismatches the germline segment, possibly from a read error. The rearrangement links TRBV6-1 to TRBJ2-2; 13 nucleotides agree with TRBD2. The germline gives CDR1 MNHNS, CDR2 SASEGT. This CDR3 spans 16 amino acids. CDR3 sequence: CASKRTSGRWTGELFF. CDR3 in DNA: TGTGCCAGCAAAAGGACTAGCGGGAGATGGACCGGGGAGCTATTTTTT.

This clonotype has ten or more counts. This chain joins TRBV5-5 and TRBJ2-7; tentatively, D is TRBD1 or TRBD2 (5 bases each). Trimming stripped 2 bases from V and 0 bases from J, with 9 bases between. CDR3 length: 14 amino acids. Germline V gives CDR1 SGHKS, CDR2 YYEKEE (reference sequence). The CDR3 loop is CASSFGDDSYEQYF. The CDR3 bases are TGTGCCAGCAGCTTCGGGGACGACTCCTACGAGCAGTACTTC.

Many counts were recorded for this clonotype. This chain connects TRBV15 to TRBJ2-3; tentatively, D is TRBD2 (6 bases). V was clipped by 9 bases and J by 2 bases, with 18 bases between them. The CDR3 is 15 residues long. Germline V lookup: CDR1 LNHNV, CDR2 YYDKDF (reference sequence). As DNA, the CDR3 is TGTGCCACTTCGGGTCCGCGGGACCACACAGATACGCAGTATTTT. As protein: CATSGPRDHTDTQYF.

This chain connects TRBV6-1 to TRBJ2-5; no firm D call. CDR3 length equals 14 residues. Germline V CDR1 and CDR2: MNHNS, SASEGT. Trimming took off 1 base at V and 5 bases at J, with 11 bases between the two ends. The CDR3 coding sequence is TGTGCCAGCAGTGAAGTCTGGGGTCTGGAGACCCAGTACTTC. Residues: CASSEVWGLETQYF.

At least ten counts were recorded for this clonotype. Here the CDR3 DNA reads TGTGCCAGCAGCGTAGGGGACATTACCTACGAGCAGTACTTC. Translated, it gives CASSVGDITYEQYF. The chain combines TRBV9 with TRBJ2-7; possible D gene TRBD1, 6 bases. The CDR3 totals 14 residues. Germline lookup yields CDR1 SGDLS and CDR2 YYNGEE. V lost 0 bases to trimming and J lost 2 bases, with 9 bases between them.

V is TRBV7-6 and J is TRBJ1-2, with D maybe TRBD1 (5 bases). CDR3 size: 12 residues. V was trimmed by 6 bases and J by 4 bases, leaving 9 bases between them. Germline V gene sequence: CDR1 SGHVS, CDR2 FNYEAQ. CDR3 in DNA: TGTGCCAGCAGTGTCGACAGCTATGGCTACACCTTC. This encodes CASSVDSYGYTF.

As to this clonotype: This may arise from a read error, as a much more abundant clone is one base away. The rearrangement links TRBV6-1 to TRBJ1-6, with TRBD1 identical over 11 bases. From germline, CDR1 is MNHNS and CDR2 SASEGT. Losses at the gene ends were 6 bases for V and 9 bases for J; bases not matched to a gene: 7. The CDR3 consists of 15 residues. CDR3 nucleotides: TGTGCCAGCAGGTCCGGGACAGGGGGGGGTTCACCCCTCCACTTT. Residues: CASRSGTGGGSPLHF.

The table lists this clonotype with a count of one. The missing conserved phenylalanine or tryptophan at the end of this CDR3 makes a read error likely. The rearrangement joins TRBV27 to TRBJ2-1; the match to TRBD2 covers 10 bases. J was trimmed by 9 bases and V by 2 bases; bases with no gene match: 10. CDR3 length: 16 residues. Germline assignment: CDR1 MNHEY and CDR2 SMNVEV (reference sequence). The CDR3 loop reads CASSLLSLAGVSEQFL. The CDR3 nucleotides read TGTGCCAGCAGTTTACTAAGCCTAGCGGGAGTAAGTGAGCAGTTCCTC.

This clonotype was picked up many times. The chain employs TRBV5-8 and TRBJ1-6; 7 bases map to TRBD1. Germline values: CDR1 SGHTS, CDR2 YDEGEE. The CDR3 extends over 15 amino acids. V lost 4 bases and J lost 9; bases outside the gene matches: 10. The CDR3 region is CASSRQGFYGSPLHF. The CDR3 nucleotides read TGTGCCAGCAGCAGACAGGGATTTTATGGTTCACCCCTCCACTTT.